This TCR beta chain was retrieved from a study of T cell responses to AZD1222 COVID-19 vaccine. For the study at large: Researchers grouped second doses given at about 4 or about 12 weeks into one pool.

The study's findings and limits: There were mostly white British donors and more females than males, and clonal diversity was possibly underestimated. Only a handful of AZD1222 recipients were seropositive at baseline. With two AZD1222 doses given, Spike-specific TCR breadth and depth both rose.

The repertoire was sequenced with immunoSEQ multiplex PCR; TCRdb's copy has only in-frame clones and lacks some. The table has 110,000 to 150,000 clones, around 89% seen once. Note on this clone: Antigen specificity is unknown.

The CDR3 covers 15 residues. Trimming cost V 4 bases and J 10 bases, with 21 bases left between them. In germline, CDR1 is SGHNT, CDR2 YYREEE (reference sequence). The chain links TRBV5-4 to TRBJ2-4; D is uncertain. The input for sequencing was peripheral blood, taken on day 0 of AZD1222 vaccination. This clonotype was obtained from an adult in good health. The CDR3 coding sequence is TGTGCCAGCAGCCCCCGAGGCAGTCCGGACGGTATTCAGTACTTC. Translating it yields CASSPRGSPDGIQYF.